Presented here are 23 T cell receptor beta chains from one specimen sequenced in a study of blood T cells in healthy people across ages. Together with a sample-barcoded 5' primer, a J-beta primer mix was included in a second PCR lasting about 6 to 12 cycles. TCRdb called the 5' RACE reads again in MiXCR, with one record for every CDR3 protein. In the table there are 730,000 or so distinct CDR3 sequences, approximately 39% of which are singletons. The sequencing sample was made of blood. The source is a woman aged 60-75 years in good health.

With regard to this clonotype: A much larger clone lies one base from this, so it may be a read error. This chain connects TRBV5-1 to TRBJ2-3; D tentatively reads TRBD1 or TRBD2 (5 bases each). Germline values: CDR1 SGHRS, CDR2 YFSETQ. The CDR3 runs to 15 residues. Trimming left V 0 bases short and J 10 bases short, with 18 bases between. For the CDR3, the DNA is TGCGCCAGCAGCTTGGTACCCGGGGCCACCATTGCGCAGTATTTT. This sequence encodes CASSLVPGATIAQYF.

The gene calls are TRBV5-1 and TRBJ2-6; 10 nucleotides match TRBD2. V was clipped by 0 bases and J by 4 bases; unmatched bases: 13. Looked up from germline, CDR1 is SGHRS and CDR2 is YFSETQ. The CDR3 has 20 amino acids. The CDR3 region is CASSLVPLVAGGRGANVLTF. The CDR3 DNA sequence: TGCGCCAGCAGCTTGGTACCCCTCGTAGCGGGGGGACGAGGGGCCAACGTCCTGACTTTC.

V is TRBV28 and J is TRBJ2-3; D unresolved. This CDR3 is 13 amino acids long. In germline, CDR1 is MDHEN, CDR2 SYDVKM. Trimming took 7 bases from V and 4 from J, leaving 12 bases between them. The CDR3 DNA sequence: TGTGCCAGCATCCTGGGGTCCTCAGATACGCAGTATTTT. Translating gives CASILGSSDTQYF.

The chain is built from TRBV5-1 and TRBJ1-2, with D possibly TRBD1 on 6 matching bases. Trimming left V 4 bases short and J 8 bases short, with 18 bases between. Germline assignment: CDR1 SGHRS and CDR2 YFSETQ. The CDR3 loop spans 14 amino acids. CDR3 bases: TGCGCCAGCAGCGAGGACAGCGCCCGGGGCGGCTACACCTTC. Protein product: CASSEDSARGGYTF.

This clonotype has a single count. This sequence may be a read error, since a much larger clone differs from it by one base. The chain links TRBV6-2 or TRBV6-3 to TRBJ2-1; 11 bases align to TRBD2. The CDR3 is made up of 17 amino acids. The V gene end was trimmed by 1 base and the J gene end by 9 bases; junction bases not matched to a gene: 11. Germline V lookup: CDR1 MNHEY, CDR2 SVGEGT. CDR3 protein: CASSYLTYSGRASEQFF. The DNA of the CDR3 is TGTGCCAGCAGTTACTTGACATATAGCGGGAGGGCCAGTGAGCAGTTCTTC.

The chain carries TRBV5-1 and TRBJ2-5, with TRBD2 identical over 11 bases. This CDR3 is 16 amino acids long. CDR1 and CDR2 from the germline V gene are SGHRS and YFSETQ. V was pared by 3 bases and J by 1 base, with 5 bases of the junction left unmatched. The CDR3 is CASSSGLAAIQETQYF. The DNA for the CDR3 is TGCGCCAGCAGCTCGGGACTAGCGGCCATCCAAGAGACCCAGTACTTC.

This clonotype was seen just once. The genes are TRBV20-1 and TRBJ2-3; 9 bases match TRBD2. The V gene end was trimmed by 4 bases and the J gene end by 6 bases; junction bases not matched to a gene: 5. Germline CDR1 DFQATT, CDR2 SNEGSKA (reference sequence). The CDR3 contains 13 residues. CDR3: CSAIAGDRDTQYF. CDR3 nucleotide sequence: TGCAGTGCTATAGCGGGAGATAGGGATACGCAGTATTTT.

This clonotype was counted a few times. The J gene is TRBJ2-7, the V gene TRBV20-1, with 9 bases aligning to TRBD2. CDR1 DFQATT and CDR2 SNEGSKA come from the germline V gene (reference sequence). The CDR3 is 15 amino acids. With V trimmed by 3 bases and J by 3 bases, 9 bases remained unmatched. This CDR3 reads CSARSIAGDSYEQYF. CDR3 coding DNA: TGCAGTGCTAGGAGCATAGCGGGAGACAGCTACGAGCAGTACTTC.

The rearrangement joins TRBV20-1 to TRBJ1-5; no firm D call. The germline V gene has CDR1 DFQATT and CDR2 SNEGSKA (reference sequence). The CDR3 sequence is 13 residues long. V lost 6 bases to trimming and J lost 3 bases, with 12 bases between them. The CDR3 DNA follows: TGCAGTGCCGCCGGGAACTACAATCAGCCCCAGCATTTT. The encoded protein is CSAAGNYNQPQHF.

This rearrangement joins TRBV20-1 to TRBJ2-1; 7 nucleotides line up with TRBD2. The DNA end is more similar to TRBJ2-7, so the J call may be wrong. Germline CDR1 reads DFQATT; CDR2 reads SNEGSKA (reference sequence). This CDR3 spans 14 amino acids. CDR3 amino acids: CSARAGGGYNEQYF. CDR3 DNA sequence: TGCAGTGCTAGAGCTGGGGGGGGATACAATGAGCAGTACTTC.

The chain links TRBV12-3 or TRBV12-4 to TRBJ1-2; D is uncertain. V lost 3 bases and J 8 bases, leaving 16 bases between the germline ends. The CDR3 length is 14 residues. This CDR3 reads CASSLSSTLRGYTF. CDR3 in DNA: TGTGCCAGCAGTTTGAGTTCCACCCTCCGAGGCTACACCTTC.

The chain links TRBV3-1 to TRBJ2-7, with TRBD1 matching over 7 bases. Germline lookup yields CDR1 LGHDT and CDR2 YNNKEL (reference sequence). The CDR3 has 15 residues. V lost 4 bases, J lost 5 bases, and 11 bases stayed unmatched. CDR3 protein: CASSPSETGYNEQYF. The CDR3 coding sequence is TGTGCCAGCAGCCCCTCAGAGACAGGGTACAACGAGCAGTACTTC.

The count of this clonotype is one. The V call is TRBV18, the J call TRBJ1-5; D is perhaps TRBD1 (5 bases). CDR3 length equals 16 residues. The V end was cut by 2 bases, the J end by 0 bases, with 11 bases between. The germline V gene has CDR1 KGHSH and CDR2 LQKENI. Written as DNA, the CDR3 is TGTGCCAGCTCACCAGGGCAGGGACCTAGCAATCAGCCCCAGCATTTT. As protein: CASSPGQGPSNQPQHF.

The rearrangement uses TRBV2 and TRBJ1-5, with D possibly being TRBD1 (5 bases). V lost 7 bases and J lost 0, with 13 bases in between. CDR1 and CDR2 (germline): SNHLY, FYNNEI. The CDR3 contains 15 residues. CDR3 sequence (DNA): TGTGCCAGCAAGAGGGGCGGTAATAGCAATCAGCCCCAGCATTTT. Translated: CASKRGGNSNQPQHF.

This clonotype was detected many times. This chain links TRBV20-1 with TRBJ2-6; 7 bases align to TRBD2. Unmatched junction bases numbered 1, after V lost 1 base and J lost 1 base. The germline CDR1 and CDR2 sequences are DFQATT and SNEGSKA (reference sequence). The CDR3 length is 15 residues. The CDR3 loop reads CSARVGGSGANVLTF. Here the CDR3 DNA reads TGCAGTGCTAGAGTGGGGGGGTCTGGGGCCAACGTCCTGACTTTC.

V and J are TRBV29-1 and TRBJ2-3; 8 bases map to TRBD2. V dropped 8 bases and J dropped 3; count of bases not matched to a gene: 7. CDR1 and CDR2 from the germline V gene are SQVTM and ANQGSEA. The CDR3 loop spans 13 amino acids. CDR3 residues: CSLAAGGTDTQYF. CDR3 nucleotide sequence: TGCAGCTTGGCCGCGGGGGGTACAGATACGCAGTATTTT.

This clonotype has only a few counts. The chain uses TRBV3-1 and TRBJ1-4; D possibly corresponds to TRBD1 (6 bases). Germline CDR1 reads LGHDT; CDR2 reads YNNKEL (reference sequence). Trimming cost V 4 bases and J 8 bases, with 20 bases left between them. The CDR3 spans 16 residues. Here the CDR3 DNA reads TGTGCCAGCAGCCCCTACCCGGACAGTCCCAAGGAAAAACTGTTTTTT. Encoded protein: CASSPYPDSPKEKLFF. The full variable domain, with the rest looked up from reference TRBV3-1 and TRBJ1-4, is DTAVSQTPKYLVTQMGNDKSIKCEQNLGHDTMYWYKQDSKKFLKIMFSYNNKELIINETVPNRFSPKSPDKAHLNLHINSLELGDSAVYFCASSPYPDSPKEKLFFGSGTQLSVL.

This rearrangement joins TRBV4-3 to TRBJ2-3, with 10 bases lining up with TRBD2. V lost 3 bases to trimming and J lost 4 bases; unmatched junction nucleotides: 13. Germline-derived CDR1 and CDR2 are LGHNA and YSLEER. CDR3 length equals 18 residues. Here the CDR3 DNA reads TGCGCCAGCAGCCAGGGGCAGCTAGCGGGAGTATGGCCAGATACGCAGTATTTT. This codes for CASSQGQLAGVWPDTQYF.

As for this clonotype: A much larger clone differs from this one at a single base, so this may be a read error. The chain is built from TRBV7-9 and TRBJ2-1; D is uncertain. The CDR3 length is 12 residues. The ends were cut back, 2 bases at V and 5 bases at J, with 4 bases in the middle. Germline V gives CDR1 SEHNR, CDR2 FQNEAQ (reference sequence). This CDR3 reads CASSLHHNEQFF. In DNA, the CDR3 is TGTGCCAGCAGCTTACACCACAATGAGCAGTTCTTC.

Only a few counts were recorded for this clonotype. This chain connects TRBV6-5 to TRBJ2-3; D is perhaps TRBD1 (5 bases). Between the trimmed V and J ends, which lost 2 bases and 5 bases, there was a span of 11 bases. Germline loops: CDR1 MNHEY, CDR2 SVGAGI. CDR3 length: 14 amino acids. This chain's CDR3 is CASSYGAIQDTQYF. The CDR3 region has the DNA TGTGCCAGCAGTTACGGGGCCATTCAAGATACGCAGTATTTT.

Ten or more counts support this clonotype. The genes are TRBV12-3 or TRBV12-4 and TRBJ2-1; 12 bases fit TRBD1. The CDR3 is made up of 14 amino acids. After removal of 5 bases from V and 8 bases from J, the junction contained 4 bases not matched to a gene. CDR3 sequence: CASSPGTGGYEQFF. For the CDR3, the DNA is TGTGCCAGCAGTCCCGGGACAGGGGGCTATGAGCAGTTCTTC.

In the case of this clonotype: One end of the junction fails to match germline, which may point to a read error. This chain uses TRBV20-1 with TRBJ2-7, with 10 bases identical to TRBD2. CDR3 length equals 17 residues. The germline V gene encodes CDR1 DFQATT and CDR2 SNEGSKA (reference sequence). CDR3 DNA: TGCGGTGCTGACAATCAGTGGACTAGCGGATACTCCTACGAGCAGTACTTC. Its translation is CGADNQWTSGYSYEQYF.

Concerning this clonotype itself: One end of the junction varies from germline; a read error may be responsible. This chain uses TRBV27 with TRBJ1-6, with no clear D. Germline lookup yields CDR1 MNHEY and CDR2 SMNVEV (reference sequence). The CDR3 covers 14 residues. CDR3 in amino acids: CASSLSAVGSPPHF. Here the CDR3 DNA reads TGTGCCAGCAGTTTATCAGCAGTTGGCTCACCCCCCCACTTT.